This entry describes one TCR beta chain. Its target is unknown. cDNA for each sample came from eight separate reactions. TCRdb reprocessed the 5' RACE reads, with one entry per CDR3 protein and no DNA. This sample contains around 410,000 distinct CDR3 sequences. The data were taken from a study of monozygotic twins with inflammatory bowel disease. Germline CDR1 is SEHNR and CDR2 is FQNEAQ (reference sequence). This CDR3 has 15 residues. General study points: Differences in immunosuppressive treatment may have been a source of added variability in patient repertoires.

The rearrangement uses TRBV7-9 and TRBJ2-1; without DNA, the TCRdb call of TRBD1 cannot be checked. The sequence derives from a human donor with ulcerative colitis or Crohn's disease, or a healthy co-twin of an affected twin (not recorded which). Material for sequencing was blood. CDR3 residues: CASSRGQGMDNEQFF.